One sample yielded the 25 T cell receptor beta chains listed below, sequenced in a study of liver allograft versus peripheral blood T cells (dated by TCRdb to 2020 to 2022). A note on the overall study: The study compared the T cell receptor repertoires present in transplanted livers with the repertoires present in the peripheral blood of liver transplant recipients.

For sequencing, an Illumina MiSeq was employed. TCRdb reprocessing: public reads trimmed at Q25 with fastp, clones called with MiXCR, in-frame beta chains kept. Every distinct CDR3 protein forms one entry, paired with its most common genes and DNA. The sample records around 17,000 distinct CDR3 sequences, roughly a fifth of which are singletons. The top ten clonotypes cover roughly 13% of the sample. The receptors shown here come from a human patient who had a liver transplant. Donor T cells from the graft may be present among the T cells after a transplant.

This clonotype occurred a few times. The chain is built from TRBV19 and TRBJ1-3, with D maybe TRBD1 (6 bases). V was trimmed by 6 bases and J by 2 bases, leaving 17 bases between them. The CDR3 extends over 16 amino acids. Germline V gives CDR1 LNHDA, CDR2 SQIVND (reference sequence). The CDR3 here is CASRTTGTSPGNTIYF. CDR3 DNA sequence: TGTGCCAGTAGAACTACCGGGACATCACCTGGAAACACCATATATTTT.

This clonotype has more than one count but fewer than ten. The V call is TRBV7-2, the J call TRBJ2-4; TRBD1 matches at 11 bases. This CDR3 has 15 amino acids. Trimming removed 3 bases from V and 6 bases from J; junction bases left unmatched: 4. CDR1 is SGHTA and CDR2 is FQGNSA in the germline V gene. The CDR3 protein is CASSLGGQGGNIQYF. CDR3 in DNA: TGTGCCAGCAGCTTGGGGGGACAGGGGGGAAACATTCAGTACTTC.

The rearrangement links TRBV5-1 to TRBJ2-6; 12 nucleotides line up with TRBD2. Unmatched junction bases numbered 2, after V lost 1 base and J lost 0 bases. Germline V gene sequence: CDR1 SGHRS, CDR2 YFSETQ. This CDR3 region has 18 residues. As DNA, the CDR3 is TGCGCCAGCAGCTTGCTGGGACTAGCGGGCTCTGGGGCCAACGTCCTGACTTTC. Protein: CASSLLGLAGSGANVLTF.

This clonotype is medium-sized within its sample. The chain has TRBV27 and TRBJ2-5; D possibly matches TRBD1 or TRBD2 (5 bases each). Trimming left V 8 bases short and J 5 bases short, with 27 bases between. The length of the CDR3 is 17 residues. Germline CDR1 reads MNHEY; CDR2 reads SMNVEV (reference sequence). The CDR3 is CASDGTLKPLYAETQYF. Here the CDR3 DNA reads TGTGCCAGCGACGGGACGTTAAAACCCCTCTATGCGGAGACCCAGTACTTC.

This clonotype turned up a few times. This chain uses TRBV27 with TRBJ1-2; a weak D match, TRBD1 (5 bases). Trimming cost V 8 bases and J 2 bases, with 15 bases left between them. The CDR3 sequence is 14 residues long. Per the germline V gene, CDR1 is MNHEY and CDR2 is SMNVEV (reference sequence). The CDR3 spells CASGYVDRNYGYTF. Here the CDR3 DNA reads TGTGCCAGCGGCTATGTTGACAGAAACTATGGCTACACCTTC.

This clonotype was seen at least ten times. This chain joins TRBV10-3 and TRBJ2-1; the match to TRBD1 covers 8 bases. The V gene end was trimmed by 10 bases and the J gene end by 6 bases; junction bases not matched to a gene: 20. This CDR3 is built from 17 residues. CDR1 and CDR2 from the germline V gene are ENHRY and SYGVKD. Written as DNA, the CDR3 is TGTGCCACCTCGGACAGGGTCCTAACCAGGGCCCCCAATGAGCAGTTCTTC. Translation gives CATSDRVLTRAPNEQFF.

The genes are TRBV27 and TRBJ1-1; the D gene is possibly TRBD1 (5 bases). Germline assignment: CDR1 MNHEY and CDR2 SMNVEV (reference sequence). The CDR3 is 14 amino acids. Trimming took 0 bases from V and 8 from J, leaving 13 bases between them. CDR3 loop: CASSLSGRITEAFF. In nucleotides, the CDR3 is TGTGCCAGCAGTTTATCGGGACGGATTACCGAAGCTTTCTTT.

This clonotype was observed a handful of times. The V gene is TRBV9, the J gene TRBJ2-2; no clear D gene. Germline CDR1 is SGDLS and CDR2 is YYNGEE. The V gene lost 0 bases and the J gene lost 3 bases, with 3 bases spanning the gap. This CDR3 has 13 amino acids. CDR3 nucleotides: TGTGCCAGCAGCGTAGTTGACACCGGGGAGCTGTTTTTT. Encoded protein: CASSVVDTGELFF. Using reference TRBV9 and TRBJ2-2 for the parts outside the CDR3, the full variable domain is DSGVTQTPKHLITATGQRVTLRCSPRSGDLSVYWYQQSLDQGLQFLIQYYNGEERAKGNILERFSAQQFPDLHSELNLSSLELGDSALYFCASSVVDTGELFFGEGSRLTVL.

This clonotype occurred a few times. The rearrangement links TRBV14 to TRBJ2-3; the match to TRBD1 covers 8 bases. CDR1 and CDR2 from the germline V gene are SGHDN and FVKESK. V gave up 5 bases and J gave up 3 bases; unmatched junction bases: 10. There are 16 residues in the CDR3. CDR3 residues: CASSAQGELVTDTQYF. In nucleotides, the CDR3 is TGTGCCAGCAGCGCACAGGGGGAGCTAGTAACAGATACGCAGTATTTT.

This chain joins TRBV6-5 and TRBJ1-2; D remains unclear. The CDR3 sequence is 13 residues long. Between the trimmed V and J ends, which lost 2 bases and 8 bases, there was a span of 12 bases. Germline assignment: CDR1 MNHEY and CDR2 SVGAGI. CDR3 nucleotide sequence: TGTGCCAGCAGTTACAGGAAAGGAAGGGGCTACACCTTC. It specifies CASSYRKGRGYTF.

This chain connects TRBV30 to TRBJ2-3; TRBD2 matches at 10 bases. CDR1 and CDR2 from the germline V gene are GTSNPN and SVGIG (reference sequence). The CDR3 has 14 amino acids. Trimming removed 2 bases from V and 4 bases from J; junction bases left unmatched: 3. Written as DNA, the CDR3 is TGTGCCTGGAGTAAAGCGGGGGGGCCAGATACGCAGTATTTT. Translated: CAWSKAGGPDTQYF.

This clonotype was observed a handful of times. The V gene is TRBV12-3 or TRBV12-4, the J gene TRBJ1-6; perhaps TRBD1 as D (6 bases). This CDR3 has 14 amino acids. Trimming removed 5 bases at V and 7 bases at J, with 12 bases between. The CDR3 bases are TGTGCCAGCAGTCACGGACAGATCAATTCACCCCTCCACTTT. This translates into CASSHGQINSPLHF.

This clonotype came up a few times. The rearrangement links TRBV6-5 to TRBJ1-4, with 11 bases that match TRBD1. CDR3 length: 18 amino acids. J gave up 8 bases and V 6 bases, and 17 bases lay outside the gene matches. Germline loops: CDR1 MNHEY, CDR2 SVGAGI. CDR3 in amino acids: CASRSLLDRGRKTEKLFF. The CDR3 nucleotides read TGTGCCAGCAGGTCCTTGCTGGACAGGGGGCGTAAGACCGAAAAACTGTTTTTT.

This chain joins TRBV28 and TRBJ2-3; TRBD1 matches 8 bases. Per germline, CDR1 MDHEN and CDR2 SYDVKM. Trimming at V came to 6 bases and at J to 5 bases, leaving 7 bases not matched to a gene. CDR3 size: 14 residues. CDR3 sequence (DNA): TGTGCCAGCAGCTGGACAGGGCGTATAGATACGCAGTATTTT. Protein sequence: CASSWTGRIDTQYF.

This clonotype turned up a few times. The chain has TRBV6-1 and TRBJ2-5, with a weak D call TRBD1 (5 bases). Germline V CDR1 and CDR2: MNHNS, SASEGT. Trimming left V 8 bases short and J 1 base short, with 11 bases between. The CDR3 covers 13 residues. The CDR3 DNA follows: TGTGCCAGCGCCAGGGAACGCCAAGAGACCCAGTACTTC. Its protein product is CASARERQETQYF.

The chain employs TRBV27 and TRBJ1-1; D is ambiguous. CDR3 length: 14 residues. The germline V and J ends were trimmed by 2 bases and 1 base, with 8 bases remaining between them. CDR1 and CDR2 from the germline V gene are MNHEY and SMNVEV (reference sequence). The CDR3 spells CASSLRAGNTEAFF. The CDR3 DNA reads TGTGCCAGCAGTTTAAGGGCGGGGAACACTGAAGCTTTCTTT.

This clonotype was observed a handful of times. V gene TRBV6-5 combines with J gene TRBJ1-2, with 10 bases fitting TRBD1. J was trimmed by 4 bases and V by 1 base; bases with no gene match: 3. CDR1 is MNHEY, CDR2 SVGAGI, per germline. The CDR3 runs 15 residues. CDR3 bases: TGTGCCAGCAGTTACTTGGACAGGGGGATCTATGGCTACACCTTC. Amino acids: CASSYLDRGIYGYTF.

The chain employs TRBV29-1 and TRBJ1-4; D is unresolved. Germline V gives CDR1 SQVTM, CDR2 ANQGSEA. This CDR3 is 12 amino acids long. The DNA for the CDR3 is TGCAGTGCCCCGGACGGTAATGAAAAACTGTTTTTT. This gives the protein CSAPDGNEKLFF.

This clonotype has at least ten counts. This sequence joins TRBV19 and TRBJ2-5; 7 bases fit TRBD1. Germline CDR1 reads LNHDA; CDR2 reads SQIVND (reference sequence). The CDR3 is 14 amino acids. V gave up 5 bases and J gave up 4 bases; unmatched junction bases: 7. DNA for the CDR3: TGTGCCAGTAGTTCAACAGGGGTTGGAGAGACCCAGTACTTC. It yields the protein CASSSTGVGETQYF.

This clonotype was seen a few times. The V and J genes are TRBV14 and TRBJ1-5; D ambiguous. This CDR3 is 13 amino acids long. Germline V lookup: CDR1 SGHDN, CDR2 FVKESK. The V end lost 3 bases, the J end lost 0 bases, and 3 bases lay between the germline ends. The DNA of the CDR3 is TGTGCCAGCAGCCATAATAGCAATCAGCCCCAGCATTTT. Translating it yields CASSHNSNQPQHF.

This clonotype is medium-sized. This rearrangement joins TRBV24-1 to TRBJ2-3; 16 bases line up with TRBD2. CDR1 KGHDR and CDR2 SFDVKD come from the germline V gene. This CDR3 has 18 residues. With 4 bases clipped from V and 2 bases from J, the junction kept 5 bases outside the gene matches. CDR3 in amino acids: CATSDSGTSGGATDTQYF. CDR3 nucleotides: TGTGCCACCAGTGACTCGGGGACTAGCGGGGGGGCCACAGATACGCAGTATTTT.

By share of the sample, this clonotype is medium-sized. The chain carries TRBV7-2 and TRBJ2-6, with D perhaps TRBD1 (5 bases). Germline V gives CDR1 SGHTA, CDR2 FQGNSA. This CDR3 has 17 amino acids. V was pared by 5 bases and J by 4 bases, with 18 bases between. Here the CDR3 reads CASSPRPPGHGANVLTF. As DNA, the CDR3 is TGTGCCAGCAGCCCTCGGCCCCCAGGGCACGGGGCCAACGTCCTGACTTTC.

In its sample, this clonotype ranks as medium-sized. The CDR3 loop is CASGLRTDNYGYTF. Here the CDR3 DNA reads TGTGCCAGCGGACTCAGGACAGACAACTATGGCTACACCTTC. V and J are TRBV6-6 and TRBJ1-2, with D possibly TRBD1 on 6 matching bases. This CDR3 is built from 14 residues. Germline CDR1 MNHNY, CDR2 SVGAGI (reference sequence). V was pared by 8 bases and J by 2 bases, with 15 bases between.

At least ten counts were recorded for this clonotype. The chain uses TRBV19 and TRBJ2-7; 11 nucleotides line up with TRBD2. Trimming at V came to 6 bases and at J to 0 bases, leaving 4 bases not matched to a gene. The CDR3 is 15 residues long. Germline-derived CDR1 and CDR2 are LNHDA and SQIVND (reference sequence). CDR3 coding DNA: TGTGCCAGTAGAGAGACTAGCGGGATCTCCTACGAGCAGTACTTC. Translating gives CASRETSGISYEQYF.

This clonotype is categorized as medium-sized. The chain recombines TRBV29-1 with TRBJ1-5; tentative D call: TRBD1 (5 bases). This CDR3 is built from 13 residues. Germline CDR1 SQVTM, CDR2 ANQGSEA. The V end was cut by 6 bases, the J end by 4 bases, with 13 bases between. The chain's CDR3 is CSVGTGRNQPQHF. The CDR3 nucleotides are TGCAGCGTCGGGACGGGACGGAATCAGCCCCAGCATTTT.